This record covers a single T cell receptor beta chain. PCR amplification relied on 60 Vbeta primers (plus 13 Jbeta primers). TCRdb's table, derived via immunoSEQ multiplex PCR, lists solely in-frame clones and lacks some. The table has approximately 170,000 clones, about three quarters seen once. The CDR3 runs to 12 residues. V dropped 5 bases and J dropped 8 bases, with 12 bases sitting between them. Germline V gene lookup returns CDR1 SGHAT and CDR2 FQNNGV. The data were taken from a study of cytomegalovirus exposure and HLA in healthy donors. The sequenced sample was PBMCs. The receptor was isolated from a woman between 35 and 50 years old in good health and CMV-seropositive. The chain is built from TRBV11-2 and TRBJ1-1, with a tentative D call TRBD1 (6 bases). CDR3: CASSRQAIEAFF. CDR3 nucleotide sequence: TGTGCCAGCAGCCGACAGGCGATAGAAGCTTTCTTT.